These 10 T cell receptor beta chains came from one sample sequenced in a study of T-cell reconstitution after alpha-beta-depleted transplantation in children. The authors prepared the TCRbeta library with unique molecular identifiers. Using its own MiXCR run on the PCR reads, TCRdb lists one record per CDR3 protein. The sample shows about 97,000 distinct CDR3 sequences, approximately 6% of them seen only once. The specimen was PBMCs, mostly from graft donor cells, collected 60 days after TCRalphabeta/CD19-depleted stem cell transplant. These TCRs come from a female patient aged 2 to 10 who had a stem cell transplant for Fanconi anemia, so the T cells may come from the graft donor.

The table lists this clonotype with many counts. This sequence joins TRBV12-3 or TRBV12-4 and TRBJ1-6; D possibly corresponds to TRBD1 (5 bases). CDR3 length: 13 residues. The germline V and J ends were trimmed by 5 bases and 9 bases, with 11 bases remaining between them. In DNA form, the CDR3 reads TGTGCCAGCAGTATCGGGGACCGTTCACCCCTCCACTTT. The encoded protein is CASSIGDRSPLHF.

This clonotype was recorded at least ten times. This rearrangement joins TRBV7-9 to TRBJ1-6; D possibly corresponds to TRBD1 (5 bases). CDR1 and CDR2 from the germline V gene are SEHNR and FQNEAQ (reference sequence). V was trimmed by 5 bases and J by 9 bases, leaving 14 bases between them. The CDR3 is 14 amino acids. The CDR3 nucleotides are TGTGCCAGCAGCCCCGACAGCCTTAGTTCACCCCTCCACTTT. As protein: CASSPDSLSSPLHF.

The chain uses TRBV18 and TRBJ2-5; D gene unclear. Looked up from germline, CDR1 is KGHSH and CDR2 is LQKENI. The CDR3 spans 13 residues. V was shortened by 2 bases and J by 3 bases, with 7 bases between the two germline ends. The CDR3 is CASSPSREETQYF. The CDR3 coding sequence is TGTGCCAGCTCACCAAGCAGAGAAGAGACCCAGTACTTC.

This clonotype was counted many times. The junction shows a germline mismatch at one end, possibly a read error. The chain couples TRBV10-3 to TRBJ2-1; D call uncertain. The CDR3 has 10 residues. Germline CDR1 is ENHRY and CDR2 is SYGVKD. The DNA for the CDR3 is TGTGCCATCAGTGAGTCACGATTAATCTTC. Its translation: CAISESRLIF.

At least ten counts were recorded for this clonotype. The chain combines TRBV12-3 or TRBV12-4 with TRBJ1-1; no clear D gene. Trimming removed 6 bases from V and 3 bases from J, with 14 bases in between. This CDR3 spans 14 amino acids. The CDR3 coding sequence is TGTGCCAGCAGGGACCCCTTGAGGGACACTGAAGCTTTCTTT. Translated: CASRDPLRDTEAFF.

The rearrangement joins TRBV6-5 to TRBJ1-2; a weak D match, TRBD1 (5 bases). Germline-derived CDR1 and CDR2 are MNHEY and SVGAGI. Between the trimmed V and J ends, which lost 0 bases and 0 bases, there was a span of 8 bases. This CDR3 has 15 residues. The CDR3 sequence: CASSYSPTANYGYTF. CDR3 nucleotide sequence: TGTGCCAGCAGTTACTCTCCGACAGCTAACTATGGCTACACCTTC.

In its sample, this clonotype was seen many times. The chain is built from TRBV5-1 and TRBJ2-1; TRBD2 matches at 8 bases. The CDR3 sequence is 15 residues long. V trimming: 4 bases; J trimming: 2 bases; junction bases outside the gene matches: 5. Germline lookup yields CDR1 SGHRS and CDR2 YFSETQ. The chain's CDR3 is CASSVSGRTYNEQFF. The CDR3 DNA is TGCGCCAGCAGCGTAAGCGGGAGAACCTACAATGAGCAGTTCTTC.

This clonotype appeared many times. DNA for the CDR3: TGCAGTGCTAGTAACAGGGCCGATGAGCAGTTCTTC. It encodes CSASNRADEQFF. The chain has TRBV20-1 and TRBJ2-1; a possible D gene is TRBD1 (6 bases). V lost 3 bases, J lost 8 bases, and 11 bases lay in between. CDR1 is DFQATT and CDR2 is SNEGSKA in the germline V gene (reference sequence). The CDR3 runs 12 residues.

This clonotype was recorded at least ten times. V is TRBV12-3 or TRBV12-4 and J is TRBJ2-7, with 9 bases that match TRBD2. This CDR3 is 15 amino acids long. V was clipped by 1 base and J by 5 bases; unmatched bases: 6. The DNA for the CDR3 is TGTGCCAGCAGTTTAGGGGCGGGAGGGCTCGACGAGCAGTACTTC. Translated: CASSLGAGGLDEQYF.

This chain joins TRBV3-1 and TRBJ2-7; TRBD2 agrees at 13 bases. Looked up from germline, CDR1 is LGHDT and CDR2 is YNNKEL (reference sequence). V lost 1 base to trimming and J lost 7 bases; unmatched junction nucleotides: 10. There are 17 residues in the CDR3. The CDR3 region has the DNA TGTGCCAGCAGCCAAGTAACGGGACTAGCGGGGCTAGATGAGCAGTACTTC. Its translation: CASSQVTGLAGLDEQYF.